The 25 T cell receptor beta chains below were found in one sample sequenced in a study of blood T cell repertoires in COVID-19. Generated by immunoSEQ multiplex PCR, the TCRdb table keeps only in-frame clones and is missing some. This sample yields about 210,000 clones, of which 75% to 85% are seen a single time; 4.5% to 6% belongs to the top ten. Sequencing input: peripheral blood. The receptor set was obtained from a man aged 50 or older with COVID-19, enrolled during active disease.

The chain employs TRBV11-1 and TRBJ1-5; D gene uncertain. With 4 bases removed from V and 3 bases from J, the gap between germline ends came to 7 bases. Germline lookup yields CDR1 SGHAT and CDR2 FQDESV (reference sequence). The CDR3 has 13 amino acids. The CDR3 loop is CASSYSFNQPQHF. As DNA, the CDR3 is TGTGCCAGCAGCTACAGCTTCAATCAGCCCCAGCATTTT.

The chain couples TRBV27 to TRBJ2-5, with D maybe TRBD1 (6 bases). Trimming left V 8 bases short and J 5 bases short, with 15 bases between. Looked up from germline, CDR1 is MNHEY and CDR2 is SMNVEV (reference sequence). The CDR3 totals 13 residues. The CDR3 loop reads CASGRGGSETQYF. In DNA form, the CDR3 reads TGTGCCAGCGGGAGAGGGGGTTCCGAGACCCAGTACTTC.

The chain has TRBV25-1 and TRBJ1-4, with 7 nucleotides matching TRBD1. Looked up from germline, CDR1 is MGHDK and CDR2 is SYGVNS. Germline trimming cut 3 bases from V and 7 bases from J; bases unmatched to any gene: 11. The length of the CDR3 is 16 residues. The CDR3, as DNA: TGTGCCAGCAGTGAGGGGCAAGGGGGCTTGTTTGAAAAACTGTTTTTT. Translation: CASSEGQGGLFEKLFF.

This clone was counted a single time. The chain uses TRBV7-3 and TRBJ1-3; a weak D match, TRBD1 (5 bases). CDR1 and CDR2 from the germline V gene are SGHTA and FQGTGA. The germline V and J ends were trimmed by 5 bases and 3 bases, with 8 bases remaining between them. The CDR3 sequence is 13 residues long. CDR3 DNA sequence: TGTGCCAGCAGCCCAGGGCTTGGAAACACCATATATTTT. Translated: CASSPGLGNTIYF.

This rearrangement joins TRBV4-2 to TRBJ1-1; 7 bases map to TRBD1. Germline V lookup: CDR1 LGHNA, CDR2 YNFKEQ. The length of the CDR3 is 14 residues. With V trimmed by 3 bases and J by 3 bases, 4 bases remained unmatched. The CDR3 DNA sequence: TGTGCCAGCAGCCAGGAAACAGGGGACACTGAAGCTTTCTTT. It is translated as CASSQETGDTEAFF.

The rearrangement uses TRBV9 and TRBJ2-1; 8 bases are a match to TRBD1. V was pared by 3 bases and J by 14 bases, with 10 bases of the junction left unmatched. The CDR3 contains 13 residues. Germline loops: CDR1 SGDLS, CDR2 YYNGEE. In DNA, the CDR3 is TGTGCCAGCAGCGAATTTCAGGGGGCCATTAAGTTCTTC. Translation: CASSEFQGAIKFF.

V and J are TRBV6-6 and TRBJ1-5, with TRBD1 matching over 8 bases. Per the germline V gene, CDR1 is MNHNY and CDR2 is SVGAGI (reference sequence). The CDR3 runs to 14 residues. V shed 6 bases and J 8 bases; nucleotides not matched to a gene: 9. The CDR3 sequence: CASRLTGDLEPQHF. The DNA of the CDR3 is TGTGCCAGCAGGCTGACAGGGGATTTGGAGCCCCAGCATTTT.

As regards this clone: This CDR3 is also generated by other DNA sequences in the sample. The chain joins TRBV28 to TRBJ1-6, with D unclear. The germline gives CDR1 MDHEN, CDR2 SYDVKM. This CDR3 spans 12 amino acids. V dropped 2 bases and J dropped 6 bases, with 2 bases sitting between them. CDR3 nucleotide sequence: TGTGCCAGCAGTTTACGTAATTCACCCCTCCACTTT. This encodes CASSLRNSPLHF. Looking up the rest from reference TRBV28 and TRBJ1-6 gives the full variable domain: DVKVTQSSRYLVKRTGEKVFLECVQDMDHENMFWYRQDPGLGLRLIYFSYDVKMKEKGDIPEGYSVSREKKERFSLILESASTNQTSMYLCASSLRNSPLHFGNGTRLTVT.

The chain carries TRBV4-3 and TRBJ1-6, with a weak D call TRBD1 (5 bases). This CDR3 has 15 amino acids. Trimming removed 1 base at V and 10 bases at J, with 14 bases between. The germline gives CDR1 LGHNA, CDR2 YSLEER. The DNA for the CDR3 is TGCGCCAGCAGCCAAGTGTCTCGGGGGGTCTCACCCCTCCACTTT. This gives the protein CASSQVSRGVSPLHF.

This clone was seen only a few times. The V and J genes are TRBV4-2 and TRBJ1-1; 8 nucleotides match TRBD1. With V trimmed by 4 bases and J by 4 bases, 8 bases remained unmatched. Germline V lookup: CDR1 LGHNA, CDR2 YNFKEQ. The CDR3 totals 15 residues. This CDR3 is CASSPRQGLGTEAFF. CDR3 sequence (DNA): TGTGCCAGCAGCCCCCGACAGGGGTTGGGCACTGAAGCTTTCTTT.

This clone was seen repeatedly, ten times or more. The chain carries TRBV2 and TRBJ1-5; 8 bases are shared with TRBD1. The CDR3 is 16 amino acids. CDR1 SNHLY and CDR2 FYNNEI come from the germline V gene. V gave up 7 bases and J gave up 5 bases; unmatched junction bases: 13. This CDR3 reads CASMGSGQGADQPQHF. The DNA of the CDR3 is TGTGCCAGCATGGGAAGTGGGCAGGGGGCGGATCAGCCCCAGCATTTT.

This chain links TRBV15 with TRBJ1-2; possible D gene TRBD1, 5 bases. The CDR3 is 15 amino acids. CDR1 and CDR2 (germline): LNHNV, YYDKDF (reference sequence). With 0 bases removed from V and 6 bases from J, the gap between germline ends came to 14 bases. CDR3 coding DNA: TGTGCCACCAGCAGAGAACGCAGGGTAACGAATGGCTACACCTTC. Translation gives CATSRERRVTNGYTF.

This chain links TRBV30 with TRBJ1-2; 8 bases match TRBD1. In germline, CDR1 is GTSNPN, CDR2 SVGIG (reference sequence). There are 13 residues in the CDR3. J gave up 8 bases and V 4 bases, and 9 bases lay outside the gene matches. The CDR3 sequence: CAWKVDRGNGYTF. The CDR3 nucleotides are TGTGCCTGGAAGGTCGACAGGGGTAACGGCTACACCTTC.

The CDR3 nucleotides read TGTGCCTGGAGTGAGGGACAGGGGGACACTGAAGCTTTCTTT. Protein product: CAWSEGQGDTEAFF. This sequence joins TRBV30 and TRBJ1-1; 11 bases agree with TRBD1. With 1 base clipped from V and 3 bases from J, the junction kept 1 base outside the gene matches. Germline V CDR1 and CDR2: GTSNPN, SVGIG (reference sequence). This CDR3 contains 14 residues.

This chain connects TRBV4-2 to TRBJ1-6, with D maybe TRBD1 (5 bases). Germline lookup yields CDR1 LGHNA and CDR2 YNFKEQ. V lost 3 bases and J lost 8, with 20 bases in between. The CDR3 is made up of 17 amino acids. The CDR3 is CASSQSLRGASDSPLHF. CDR3 bases: TGTGCCAGCAGCCAGAGCCTCCGTGGGGCCTCGGATTCACCCCTCCACTTT.

The V gene is TRBV27, the J gene TRBJ1-1; D possibly corresponds to TRBD1 (6 bases). The CDR3 loop spans 15 amino acids. Germline-derived CDR1 and CDR2 are MNHEY and SMNVEV (reference sequence). Trimming removed 3 bases from V and 6 bases from J, with 17 bases in between. The CDR3 DNA follows: TGTGCCAGCAGTTTGAGGGGGTCGTTTGGATCTGAAGCTTTCTTT. Protein product: CASSLRGSFGSEAFF.

This chain joins TRBV10-3 and TRBJ2-1; possible D gene TRBD1, 6 bases. V gave up 2 bases and J gave up 3 bases, with 14 bases separating them. Germline V gives CDR1 ENHRY, CDR2 SYGVKD. This CDR3 comprises 16 residues. CDR3 loop: CAISELRGSLYNEQFF. The DNA of the CDR3 is TGTGCCATCAGTGAGCTGAGGGGGTCCCTCTACAATGAGCAGTTCTTC.

The chain is built from TRBV18 and TRBJ2-5, with no clear D. This CDR3 is 13 amino acids long. Germline CDR1 is KGHSH and CDR2 is LQKENI. V shed 5 bases and J shed 4 bases, with 11 bases lying between them. The CDR3 DNA is TGTGCCAGCTCATTACGTGGGCGAGAGACCCAGTACTTC. This codes for CASSLRGRETQYF.

The chain links TRBV7-9 to TRBJ1-2; D remains ambiguous. Deletions cut 5 bases from V and 2 bases from J, with 3 bases between. This CDR3 is 11 amino acids long. Germline CDR1 SEHNR, CDR2 FQNEAQ (reference sequence). The CDR3 DNA reads TGTGCCAGCAGCCTCAACTATGGCTACACCTTC. Protein sequence: CASSLNYGYTF.

This clone was counted only a few times. The V and J genes are TRBV5-5 and TRBJ2-3; 8 bases fit TRBD2. The V and J ends lost 4 bases and 5 bases, in that order; junction bases with no gene match: 9. The CDR3 runs 15 residues. Germline lookup yields CDR1 SGHKS and CDR2 YYEKEE (reference sequence). In DNA, the CDR3 is TGTGCCAGCAGCCACTTAGCGGGGCTGGGAGATACGCAGTATTTT. Amino acids: CASSHLAGLGDTQYF.

The chain joins TRBV15 to TRBJ2-7; 7 bases are shared with TRBD2. The CDR3 is made up of 17 amino acids. CDR1 LNHNV and CDR2 YYDKDF come from the germline V gene (reference sequence). V lost 5 bases and J lost 7; bases outside the gene matches: 20. This chain's CDR3 is CATSADPPGLRPWEQYF. The DNA of the CDR3 is TGTGCCACCAGCGCAGACCCGCCGGGACTAAGGCCGTGGGAGCAGTACTTC.

This clone was recorded a few times. This chain uses TRBV28 with TRBJ1-2, with TRBD1 matching over 8 bases. CDR3 length: 14 residues. Trimming at V came to 6 bases and at J to 7 bases, leaving 10 bases not matched to a gene. Germline-derived CDR1 and CDR2 are MDHEN and SYDVKM. The DNA of the CDR3 is TGTGCCAGCAGCCCCGACAGGGGAATAATTGGCTACACCTTC. Translation: CASSPDRGIIGYTF.

The V call is TRBV6-1, the J call TRBJ1-5, with a weak D call TRBD1 (5 bases). This CDR3 contains 17 residues. Trimming shortened V by 4 bases and J by 2 bases, and 18 bases separated the two germline ends. CDR1 and CDR2 (germline): MNHNS, SASEGT. The CDR3 region is CASSVSGGGLGNQPQHF. The CDR3 region has the DNA TGTGCCAGCAGTGTCTCGGGGGGAGGTTTGGGCAATCAGCCCCAGCATTTT.

This clone has only one observation. V and J are TRBV24-1 and TRBJ2-2; 8 nucleotides agree with TRBD1. V dropped 10 bases and J dropped 4; count of bases not matched to a gene: 10. The CDR3 loop spans 15 amino acids. Per the germline V gene, CDR1 is KGHDR and CDR2 is SFDVKD. CDR3 in DNA: TGTGCCACGCAGCAGGGGGCATTGGGCACCGGGGAGCTGTTTTTT. The encoded protein is CATQQGALGTGELFF.

CDR3 residues: CASSESGGANVLTF. CDR3 bases: TGTGCCAGCAGTGAATCAGGAGGGGCCAACGTCCTGACTTTC. V usage is TRBV6-1 and J usage is TRBJ2-6; unclear D gene. The CDR3 is made up of 14 amino acids. Germline V gene data show CDR1 as MNHNS and CDR2 as SASEGT. V was pared by 2 bases and J by 4 bases, with 6 bases between.